These 16 T cell receptor beta chains came from one sample sequenced in a study of CXCR3-negative and CXCR3-positive naive CD8 T cells. Which antigens these TCRs recognize remains unknown. Regarding the study as a whole: Relative to CXCR3-negative naive cells, CXCR3-positive naive cells had more hydrophobic TRB CDR3s.

Carrying UMI labels, the TRB cDNA libraries were prepared through 5' RACE. No DNA is given; TCRdb re-called the 5' RACE reads and lists each CDR3 protein once. With about 90,000 distinct CDR3 sequences in the sample, the ten largest clones hold around 0.82%. Sequencing was performed on naive CXCR3+ CD8+ T cells from blood. Subset defined: CD45RO-CCR7+CD27+CD95- naive CD8+ T cells expressing CXCR3 (TNR3+). The receptors stem from a human donor in good health. Some clones in this sample may be carry-over from other donors' samples.

V and J are TRBV27 and TRBJ2-1; checking the TCRdb D call of TRBD2 is not possible without DNA. This CDR3 has 15 amino acids. The germline V gene encodes CDR1 MNHEY and CDR2 SMNVEV (reference sequence). The CDR3 loop is CASSLAGLSYNEQFF.

The V and J genes are TRBV10-3 and TRBJ2-2; TCRdb designates TRBD1, a call that cannot be tested without DNA. This CDR3 has 16 amino acids. Germline V gives CDR1 ENHRY, CDR2 SYGVKD. The CDR3: CAISESAGAATGELFF.

The V call is TRBV7-9, the J call TRBJ1-2; the TCRdb D gene call, TRBD1, has no DNA to confirm it. The CDR3 has 15 amino acids. Germline assignment: CDR1 SEHNR and CDR2 FQNEAQ (reference sequence). The CDR3 is CASSLPTGVDYGYTF.

This chain uses TRBV5-1 with TRBJ2-1. Germline assignment: CDR1 SGHRS and CDR2 YFSETQ. This CDR3 contains 15 residues. The CDR3 loop is CASSLSDPSYNEQFF.

This sequence joins TRBV2 and TRBJ2-5; TCRdb gives TRBD2 as the D gene, but with no DNA this cannot be confirmed. This CDR3 is built from 18 residues. Germline V gene lookup returns CDR1 SNHLY and CDR2 FYNNEI. CDR3 sequence: CASSYPTGGGGAEETQYF.

The rearrangement joins TRBV6-5 to TRBJ2-2; the D call from TCRdb, TRBD1, cannot be confirmed without DNA. The CDR3 is 16 residues long. Germline CDR1 reads MNHEY; CDR2 reads SVGAGI. This chain's CDR3 is CASTPDRAMNTGELFF.

CDR3 amino acids: CASDKSSYNEQFF. The chain links TRBV28 to TRBJ2-1. The CDR3 spans 13 residues. The V gene's germline CDR1 is MDHEN and CDR2 SYDVKM.

The V and J genes are TRBV5-1 and TRBJ2-7. The germline V gene encodes CDR1 SGHRS and CDR2 YFSETQ. This CDR3 is 14 amino acids long. The CDR3 sequence: CASSLDLRTYEQYF.

The gene calls are TRBV6-5 and TRBJ1-2; the TCRdb call, TRBD1, lacks DNA for checking. Germline CDR1 and CDR2: MNHEY and SVGAGI. This CDR3 is built from 14 residues. The CDR3 reads CASLTASGTAGYTF.

The chain combines TRBV27 with TRBJ2-1; TCRdb gives TRBD2 as the D gene, but with no DNA this cannot be confirmed. CDR3 length: 15 amino acids. Germline loops: CDR1 MNHEY, CDR2 SMNVEV (reference sequence). The CDR3 loop reads CASSTPSGGVGEQFF.

V is TRBV21-1 and J is TRBJ2-5; TCRdb proposes TRBD2, but this gene call is untestable without DNA. TRBV21-1 is a pseudogene locus. The CDR3 is 14 residues long. The chain's CDR3 is CASSTRTSGKTQYF.

The chain is built from TRBV29-1 and TRBJ2-3. The V gene's germline CDR1 is SQVTM and CDR2 ANQGSEA. The CDR3 is made up of 12 amino acids. CDR3 residues: CSVVPPADTQYF.

V is TRBV7-8 and J is TRBJ1-4; TCRdb's D gene call, TRBD1, goes unchecked for lack of DNA. The CDR3 contains 17 residues. Germline assignment: CDR1 SGHVS and CDR2 FQNEAQ. CDR3 sequence reads: CASSPHPMGVATEKLFF.

The gene calls are TRBV27 and TRBJ1-4; TCRdb's D gene call, TRBD1, goes unchecked for lack of DNA. Germline CDR1 MNHEY, CDR2 SMNVEV (reference sequence). The length of the CDR3 is 14 residues. CDR3 region: CASSPLDRGEKLFF.

The chain couples TRBV27 to TRBJ2-7; there is no DNA to check the TCRdb D call of TRBD2. CDR1 is MNHEY and CDR2 is SMNVEV in the germline V gene (reference sequence). The CDR3 totals 16 residues. CDR3 protein: CASRRGDLPSSYEQYF.

The rearrangement joins TRBV20-1 to TRBJ2-3; the TRBD2 assignment by TCRdb is unverifiable without DNA. CDR1 and CDR2 from the germline V gene are DFQATT and SNEGSKA (reference sequence). This CDR3 is built from 15 residues. The CDR3 sequence is CSANSLETNTDTQYF.